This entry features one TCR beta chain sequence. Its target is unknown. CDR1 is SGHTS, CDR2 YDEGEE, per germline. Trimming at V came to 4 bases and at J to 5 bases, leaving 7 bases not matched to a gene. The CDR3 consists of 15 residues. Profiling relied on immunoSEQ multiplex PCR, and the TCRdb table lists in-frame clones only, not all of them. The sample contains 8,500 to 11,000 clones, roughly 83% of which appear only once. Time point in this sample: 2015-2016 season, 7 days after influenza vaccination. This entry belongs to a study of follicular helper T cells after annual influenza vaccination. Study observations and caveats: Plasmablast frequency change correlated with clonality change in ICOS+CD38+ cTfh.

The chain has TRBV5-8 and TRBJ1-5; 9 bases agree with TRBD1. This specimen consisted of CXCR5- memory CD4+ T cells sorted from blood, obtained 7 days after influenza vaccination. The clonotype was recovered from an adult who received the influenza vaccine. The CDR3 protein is CASSNGQGRYQPQHF. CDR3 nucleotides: TGTGCCAGCAGCAACGGACAGGGGCGGTATCAGCCCCAGCATTTT.